This T cell receptor (beta chain) appears in the sequencing data of a study of T cell responses to AZD1222 COVID-19 vaccine. TCRdb's copy holds only in-frame clones and misses some; the assay was immunoSEQ multiplex PCR. The sample yields some 170,000 clones, approximately 90% seen once. Trimming removed 6 bases from V and 9 bases from J, with 9 bases in between. The CDR3 has 11 amino acids. The input for sequencing was peripheral blood, taken 28 days after the second AZD1222 dose. This sequence originates from an adult who received the AZD1222 COVID-19 vaccine. This chain links TRBV12-3 or TRBV12-4 with TRBJ2-1; D perhaps matches TRBD2 (5 bases). The CDR3: CASRSAGEQFF. The CDR3 coding sequence is TGTGCCAGCAGAAGCGCGGGTGAGCAGTTCTTC.